Listed below are T cell receptor beta chains from one sample, sequenced in a study of blood T cells in healthy people across ages. MiXCR, applied by TCRdb to the 5' RACE reads, yields one record per CDR3 protein. The table has more than 550,000 distinct CDR3 sequences, about 24% seen once. Sequencing was done on a sample of blood. The receptors shown here come from a man aged 65 to 85 in good health. The CDR3 runs from the conserved cysteine through the conserved F or W. Each record gives: J gene, V gene, D gene, clone size, CDR3 DNA, CDR3 protein. A D gene is named only where the DNA matches it firmly. Clone size is given for some rows only: seen once, a few or many times, or a class if the clone is expanded.

J: TRBJ2-1; V: TRBV25-1; D: TRBD2; size: -; DNA: TGTGTCAGCAGCGCTACTAGCGGGGGTTTGGATGAGCAGTTCTTC; CDR3: CVSSATSGGLDEQFF
J: TRBJ2-1; V: TRBV7-9; D: TRBD1; size: few; DNA: TGTGCCAGCAGCCCCCCGGGACAGGTTTCTTACAATGAGCAGTTCTTC; CDR3: CASSPPGQVSYNEQFF
J: TRBJ1-1; V: TRBV9; D: -; size: few; DNA: TGTGCCAGCAGCGTACTCACAGGGAATGGTGGGACTGAAGCTTTCTTT; CDR3: CASSVLTGNGGTEAFF
J: TRBJ1-5; V: TRBV7-9; D: -; size: -; DNA: TGTGCCAGCAGCTTAGCCGGGACGGGGAGCAATCAGCCCCAGCATTTT; CDR3: CASSLAGTGSNQPQHF
J: TRBJ1-1; V: TRBV3-1; D: -; size: -; DNA: TGTGCCAGCAGCCGGATTGGGACTGAAGCTTTCTTT; CDR3: CASSRIGTEAFF
J: TRBJ2-1; V: TRBV4-1; D: -; size: few; DNA: TGCGCCAGCAGCCAAAGAAGCGGAGGATACAATGAGCAGTTCTTC; CDR3: CASSQRSGGYNEQFF
J: TRBJ1-3; V: TRBV12-1; D: -; size: few; DNA: TGTGCCAGCAGCTTTGGGGACACCTCTGGAAACACCATATATTTT; CDR3: CASSFGDTSGNTIYF
J: TRBJ1-2; V: TRBV29-1; D: TRBD1; size: few; DNA: TGCAGCGTTGAAACGACAGGGAACTATGGCTACACCTTC; CDR3: CSVETTGNYGYTF
J: TRBJ2-7; V: TRBV3-1; D: TRBD1; size: -; DNA: TGTGCCAGCAGCCAGAGGGGACAGCGCTACGAGCAGTACTTC; CDR3: CASSQRGQRYEQYF
J: TRBJ2-1; V: TRBV6-5; D: -; size: -; DNA: TGTGCCAGCAGTTACTTTAGCGGTTACAATGAGCAGTTCTTC; CDR3: CASSYFSGYNEQFF
J: TRBJ2-3; V: TRBV15; D: TRBD1; size: -; DNA: TGTGCCACCAGCAGAGATGGGACAGGGTCCTCCACAGATACGCAGTATTTT; CDR3: CATSRDGTGSSTDTQYF
J: TRBJ2-3; V: TRBV6-1; D: -; size: -; DNA: TGTGCCAGCAAAGGCAACCCACCGGTAGATACGCAGTATTTT; CDR3: CASKGNPPVDTQYF
J: TRBJ2-1; V: TRBV6-1; D: -; size: -; DNA: TGTGCCAGCAGTGACCTCGGTCTTACCAATGAGCAGTTCTTC; CDR3: CASSDLGLTNEQFF
J: TRBJ2-1; V: TRBV2; D: TRBD2; size: few; DNA: TGTGCCAGCAACGGACTAGCGGGTCCCACCCCCCCCTCCTACAATGAGCAGTTCTTC; CDR3: CASNGLAGPTPPSYNEQFF
J: TRBJ1-2; V: TRBV3-1; D: -; size: -; DNA: TGTGCCAGCAGCCAAATAGGGGGAACCGGCTTCACCTTC; CDR3: CASSQIGGTGFTF
J: TRBJ2-1; V: TRBV9; D: TRBD2; size: -; DNA: TGTGCCAGCAGCGCACAGATATTACTAGCGGCCAAGGGGGAGCAGTTCTTC; CDR3: CASSAQILLAAKGEQFF
J: TRBJ1-4; V: TRBV9; D: -; size: -; DNA: TGTGCCAGCAGCGTAGATATCGGGGGAGAAAAACTGTTTTTT; CDR3: CASSVDIGGEKLFF
J: TRBJ1-2; V: TRBV19; D: -; size: -; DNA: TGTGCCAGTAGTACCGAATCAAGTGGCTACACCTTC; CDR3: CASSTESSGYTF
J: TRBJ2-1; V: TRBV7-2; D: TRBD1; size: -; DNA: TGTGCCAGCAGCTTTTCCGGGACAGGGGGCTACAATGAGCAGTTCTTC; CDR3: CASSFSGTGGYNEQFF
J: TRBJ1-2; V: TRBV6-5; D: TRBD1; size: -; DNA: TGTGCCAGCAGCCTAGGACAGGGGACCCCTTATGGCTACACCTTC; CDR3: CASSLGQGTPYGYTF
J: TRBJ1-1; V: TRBV20-1; D: -; size: -; DNA: TGCAATGCTAGCAACCTTGAAGCTTTCTTT; CDR3: CNASNLEAFF
J: TRBJ2-7; V: TRBV9; D: TRBD2; size: few; DNA: TGTGCCAGCAGCGTAGGCGGGGGGCAACTCTACGAGCAGTACTTC; CDR3: CASSVGGGQLYEQYF
J: TRBJ2-1; V: TRBV5-1; D: TRBD2; size: few; DNA: TGCGCCAGCAGCCGCGGGACTAGCGGGAGAGGGTGGGGGACAAATGAGCAGTTCTTC; CDR3: CASSRGTSGRGWGTNEQFF
J: TRBJ2-7; V: TRBV6-5; D: -; size: many; DNA: TGTGCCAGCAGTTCCAGCTACTCGGGCGAGCAGTACTTC; CDR3: CASSSSYSGEQYF
J: TRBJ2-7; V: TRBV5-5; D: -; size: -; DNA: TGTGCCAGCAGCTCTCTTTTGGTGTACGAGCAGTACTTC; CDR3: CASSSLLVYEQYF
J: TRBJ2-5; V: TRBV11-2; D: TRBD1; size: -; DNA: TGTGCCAGCAGCCTAACCGGGACAGCCGCGGAGACCCAGTACTTC; CDR3: CASSLTGTAAETQYF